Here is one T cell receptor beta chain with its context. No antigen is known for it. These data come from a study of CXCR3-negative and CXCR3-positive naive CD8 T cells. The CDR3 loop spans 16 amino acids. Germline-derived CDR1 and CDR2 are LGHNA and YSLEER. Each CD8+ T cell subset was flow-sorted in triplicate. Every sort contained 250,000 to 300,000 cells. Study-level results: Naive cells with CXCR3 showed TRB CDR3s that were more hydrophobic than those in CXCR3-negative naive cells. Memory cells differed in TRBV-TRBJ usage, but naive CXCR3-negative and CXCR3-positive cells had similar usage. Partly lower CXCR3 expression followed cryopreservation, and most assays relied on fresh PBMCs.

In preparing the TRB cDNA libraries, 5' RACE with UMI labels was used. TCRdb reprocessed the 5' RACE reads; each CDR3 protein has one entry and no DNA is given. The sample table includes tens of thousands of distinct CDR3 sequences. The TCR comes from a human donor in good health. Some clones in this sample may be carry-over from other donors' samples. Sequenced material: naive CXCR3- CD8+ T cells from blood. Sample subset: CD45RO-CCR7+CD27+CD95- naive CD8+ T cells lacking CXCR3 (TNR3-). V gene TRBV4-3 combines with J gene TRBJ2-3. CDR3 sequence: CASSQDFGGGADTQYF.